Described below is a single T cell receptor (beta chain) sequence and its context. Under the authors' procedure: The authors estimated nucleated cell counts from reference gene primer amplification. The data were produced by immunoSEQ multiplex PCR, yet TCRdb's version contains in-frame clones alone and is incomplete. V and J calls and clone size are copied from that table; D and trimming were computed from the DNA. The data contain 300,000 or so clones, approximately 86% of them seen just once; the ten biggest clones take up roughly 1.3%. The germline V gene has CDR1 SGHNT and CDR2 YENEEA. V shed 5 bases and J shed 6 bases, with 14 bases lying between them. CDR3 size: 14 residues. The data originate from a study of blood T cell repertoires in COVID-19. Study details: Samples came from the United States, Italy and Spain, spanning acute and convalescent COVID-19. PBMCs, B-cell-depleted T cells, or T cells provided the cDNA or gDNA that made up the material.

The receptor's source is a man aged 70 or older with acute or convalescent COVID-19. V and J are TRBV11-3 and TRBJ2-1; tentatively, D is TRBD1 (6 bases). Material: peripheral blood. The CDR3 region is CASSTPQGSNEQFF. Here the CDR3 DNA reads TGTGCCAGCAGCACCCCACAGGGTTCCAATGAGCAGTTCTTC.